The T cell receptor beta chain described here comes from a study of beta chain features in type 1 diabetes. The CDR3 covers 10 residues. Looked up from germline, CDR1 is SGHRS and CDR2 is YFSETQ. The V end lost 4 bases, the J end lost 5 bases, and 3 bases lay between the germline ends. Expressed TCRB transcripts were sequenced because the isolated RNA had all been reverse transcribed beforehand. The method was immunoSEQ multiplex PCR; TCRdb's version includes in-frame clones alone and lacks a portion of them. The table lists 970,000 or so clones, under 20% of them singletons, with 0.02% to 0.03% in the top ten. The study, taken as a whole, reports: People with Type 1 diabetes carried modestly yet significantly shorter TCRB CDR3s in all four CD4+ subsets.

The table lists this clone with a few counts. The antigen remains undetermined. Using CD45RO/CCR7/CD25/CD127/CD95/CD27, CD4+ naive, central memory, regulatory and stem cell-like memory cells were sorted. The TCR originated in a young woman in good health. The sequenced sample consisted of naive CD4+ T cells from blood. The V gene is TRBV5-1, the J gene TRBJ2-5, with unresolved D. CDR3 DNA: TGCGCCAGCAGCGGGGAGACCCAGTACTTC. It is translated as CASSGETQYF. Using reference TRBV5-1 and TRBJ2-5 for the parts outside the CDR3, the full variable domain is KAGVTQTPRYLIKTRGQQVTLSCSPISGHRSVSWYQQTPGQGLQFLFEYFSETQRNKGNFPGRFSGRQFSNSRSEMNVSTLELGDSALYLCASSGETQYFGPGTRLLVL.